These T cell receptor beta chains were read from a single sample in a study of blood T cells in healthy people across ages. A single record per CDR3 protein comes from TCRdb applying MiXCR to the 5' RACE reads. The sample yields around 1.5 million distinct CDR3 sequences, about 31% seen once. Sequenced input: blood. The receptors here all came from a woman aged 25 to 39 in good health. CDR3s include the opening cysteine and the closing phenylalanine or tryptophan.

v_gene: TRBV2; j_gene: TRBJ1-5; CDR3aa: CASSDRTGSNQPQHF
v_gene: TRBV20-1; j_gene: TRBJ2-7; CDR3aa: CSVSRDTLGEQYF
v_gene: TRBV5-1; j_gene: TRBJ2-2; CDR3aa: CASSLGAGERFF
v_gene: TRBV3-1; j_gene: TRBJ2-3; CDR3aa: CASSQVKAGGPDTQYF
v_gene: TRBV20-1; j_gene: TRBJ1-2; CDR3aa: CSAREAGESYGYTF
v_gene: TRBV5-4; j_gene: TRBJ2-2; CDR3aa: CASSYRGSGNTGERFF
v_gene: TRBV12-3/TRBV12-4; j_gene: TRBJ2-1; CDR3aa: CASSLDASLFF
v_gene: TRBV20-1; j_gene: TRBJ1-5; CDR3aa: CSASPATGGFQPQHF
v_gene: TRBV6-5; j_gene: TRBJ1-2; CDR3aa: CASSYGSLGARYGYTF
v_gene: TRBV12-3/TRBV12-4; j_gene: TRBJ1-2; CDR3aa: CASSFGRARANYGYTF
v_gene: TRBV15; j_gene: TRBJ2-3; CDR3aa: CATSRGTGAPSTDTQYF
v_gene: TRBV3-1; j_gene: TRBJ2-6; CDR3aa: CASSQDRGSQEGPGANVLTF
v_gene: TRBV10-3; j_gene: TRBJ1-1; CDR3aa: CAISKQGPNTEAFF
v_gene: TRBV27; j_gene: TRBJ2-1; CDR3aa: CASNQRGSGYNEQFF
v_gene: TRBV24-1; j_gene: TRBJ2-1; CDR3aa: CATSDGRGPEQFF
v_gene: TRBV25-1; j_gene: TRBJ2-5; CDR3aa: CATGIQGAPTQYF
v_gene: TRBV21-1; j_gene: TRBJ2-3; CDR3aa: CTSMWLGGIDTQYF
v_gene: TRBV5-6; j_gene: TRBJ1-1; CDR3aa: CASSSPGRFSEAFF
v_gene: TRBV10-3; j_gene: TRBJ1-3; CDR3aa: CAISESRPRGNTIYF
v_gene: TRBV20-1; j_gene: TRBJ2-7; CDR3aa: CSARVRLADEQYF
v_gene: TRBV20-1; j_gene: TRBJ2-3; CDR3aa: CSARGGPSTQYF
v_gene: TRBV20-1; j_gene: TRBJ2-1; CDR3aa: CSARDASLLSNEQFF
v_gene: TRBV29-1; j_gene: TRBJ2-7; CDR3aa: CSVGEGAREQYF
v_gene: TRBV28; j_gene: TRBJ1-1; CDR3aa: CASISGGTTEAFF
v_gene: TRBV18; j_gene: TRBJ1-2; CDR3aa: CASSPSTVFEGYTF
v_gene: TRBV6-5; j_gene: TRBJ2-5; CDR3aa: CASSYSKASGNKETQYF
v_gene: TRBV18; j_gene: TRBJ1-2; CDR3aa: CASSSTPDRSNYGYTF
v_gene: TRBV4-1; j_gene: TRBJ2-4; CDR3aa: CASSPGRGKTKNIQYF
v_gene: TRBV20-1; j_gene: TRBJ2-1; CDR3aa: CSARSAGGNPYNEQFF